This T cell receptor beta chain was found in a study of T cell responses to AZD1222 COVID-19 vaccine (dated by TCRdb to about 2021). For the wider study: Because spike-specific TCR depth and breadth did not differ between the two schedules, AZD1222 recipients who got a second dose at roughly 4 weeks were pooled with those who got a second dose at roughly 12 weeks. TCR sequencing covered roughly 230 trial participants: 207 given two doses of AZD1222 and 26 given two doses of MenACWY control vaccine. Trial participants were enrolled into age subgroups of 18-55, 56-69 and 70-plus years, which contained 148, 28 and 57 TCR-sequenced participants, respectively. Findings and caveats that apply to the study as a whole: No day 14 peak-response samples were available, so repertoires were characterized only after the peak T cell response. The 56-69-year group was small, and its depth increase did not reach significance, likely because of low power. The whole spike protein was spanned by vaccine-associated CD4 TCRs, and dominant responses were seen in regions 160-218 and 743-854. After two AZD1222 doses, spike-specific TCR breadth and depth were significantly higher than at day 0 and than in MenACWY recipients. Most participants were white British and females outnumbered males, and the authors suggested that clonal diversity may have been underestimated. Only five to seven AZD1222 recipients were SARS-CoV-2 seropositive at baseline, limiting conclusions about previously exposed vaccinees. Nearly half of unique spike-specific TCRs reportedly recognized epitopes outside regions mutated in the B.1.351 and B.1.1.7 variants.

In regard to this clone: It lacks a known antigen. The input lacks base qualities; no much larger clone sits a single base away.

The CDR3 regions of human TCRbeta chains were analyzed by immunosequencing. The study's own analysis went as follows. TCRs in the repertoires were compared against a reference library of SARS-CoV-2-specific TCRs that had been generated with the MIRA antigen-specificity platform. Breadth meant the fraction of unique TCRs that were SARS-CoV-2-associated, whereas depth meant the fraction of total T cells that were SARS-CoV-2-associated. Using the MIRA data, each spike-specific TCR was mapped to the spike region that the TCR reacts to and placed in a CD4 or CD8 class. Log10-transformed breadth and depth values were compared by one-way ANOVA with Sidak's multiple comparisons tests. TCRdb provides this immuneACCESS table in a form limited to in-frame rearrangements. Some clones are lacking; in checked studies, under half of them reflect an unresolved V gene, and why the rest are absent is not known. The D gene and trimming were derived from the DNA, and the V and J assignments and clone size from that table. In this sample the table shows about 76,000 clones, roughly 84% of which occur a single time. The ten largest clones represent 9.5% to 13% of the sample.

This sample's time point label indicates: baseline before first vaccination. Samples from vaccinated people were obtained from the UK trials COV001 and COV002, which included a single-blind randomized controlled phase 2/3 trial of AZD1222 (ChAdOx1 nCoV-19) in healthy adults. Trial participant PBMC samples were collected at day 0 and day 28 after the second dose for TCRbeta chain sequencing. The clonotype originates from an adult in good health. The sample in question was peripheral blood, obtained on day 0 of AZD1222 vaccination.

The nucleotide sequence reads as follows: TGTGCCAGCAGTCGGGGACGGCTCAATCAGCCCCAGCATTTT. It is translated as CASSRGRLNQPQHF. This chain joins TRBV2 to TRBJ1-5, and TRBD1 may be the D gene, going by 5 matching bases. V is clipped by 5 bases and J by 3 bases, and the sequence between their germline boundaries is 11 bases long. From cysteine to phenylalanine, the CDR3 is 14 amino acids long. This entry keeps only the CDR3 DNA: 42 bases, framed from base 1. CDR1 and CDR2 are drawn from the germline V gene: SNHLY, FYNNEI.